What follows is one T cell receptor (beta chain) and its context. Its target antigen remains unknown. Qualities for individual bases were not recorded, and no much larger clone is one base off. The CDR3 spans 15 residues, from the cysteine through the phenylalanine. Only CDR3 DNA is held: 45 bases, read in frame from base 1. Looking up the germline V gene (reference sequence) yields CDR1 SGHNT and CDR2 YYREEE. V is cut back by 4 bases and J by 7 bases, with 11 bases in the junction unmatched. TCRbeta CDR3 regions were amplified from genomic DNA using the immunoSEQ Assay, a bias-controlled multiplex PCR. The original pipeline was this. Nucleated cell counts per sample were estimated from amplification of reference gene primers within the assay. Sequence reads were collapsed and filtered to measure the absolute abundance of every unique TCRbeta CDR3 rearrangement. Productive Simpson clonality was computed per sample as the square root of Simpson's diversity index over productive rearrangements. Drawn from immuneACCESS, this table holds only the in-frame rearrangements with V and J called that TCRdb kept. Clones are partly lost; checked studies trace under half to an unresolved V gene and leave the rest unexplained. The V and J calls and the clone size are those of that table, but D and trimming were determined from the DNA. The sample records roughly 80,000 clones, about 83% of which are singletons. The ten largest clones represent around 5% of the sample.

Whole blood was collected in K2EDTA tubes by collaborating institutions according to the institutions' own protocols. For TCRbeta analysis, collaborators shipped samples in one of three forms: frozen whole blood, isolated PBMCs, or DNA extracted from either of those sample types. The data are from a study of blood T cell repertoires in COVID-19 (dated by TCRdb to 2018 to 2020). At the level of the whole study: The collaborator samples originated in the United States, Italy and Spain and spanned the acute and convalescent phases of COVID-19. The material from the prospective study consisted of cDNA or gDNA derived from T cells, B-cell-depleted T cells, or PBMCs. Deeply sampled blood TCRbeta repertoires from subjects exposed to, actively infected with, or recovered from COVID-19 were included in the dataset. The repertoires were made available in a free public database intended to serve as a resource for research on the immune response to SARS-CoV-2. The samples were drawn from two sources: the first 160 participants of the ongoing ImmuneRACE study, and 1,200 or so subjects contributed by 6 global collaborators. Sample metadata almost always included a de-identified subject ID, COVID-19 status, age in years and sex. Where available, HLA class I and class II types were taken from metadata supplied by the sample provider and were not determined by assay-based typing.

Paper-wide results and their limitations: The amount of clinical and demographic metadata varied by source and participant and was provided uncurated.

The TCR was taken from a woman older than 75 with active or convalescent COVID-19. This chain is built from TRBV5-4 and TRBJ2-7; 10 bases in between match TRBD1. The specimen was peripheral blood. The DNA reads TGTGCCAGCAGCCGGCGACAGGGGGCGGCTGGGGAGCAGTACTTC. Its amino acids are CASSRRQGAAGEQYF.